This T cell receptor (beta chain) comes out of a study of early T cells in non-severe SARS-CoV-2 infection. Background on the study: Bulk RNA from unsorted whole blood was sequenced; chains were unpaired. Points from the study as a whole: In VDJdb matching, anti-spike CD8 responses were favored while private and CD4 specificities went missing.

Unique molecular identifiers were affixed to single, distinct cDNA molecules. Each CDR3 protein is one row after TCRdb ran MiXCR on the 5' RACE reads. In the table there are about 48,000 distinct CDR3 sequences, over 7.5% of which are singletons. In its sample, this clonotype was seen a few times. Its antigen is not known. Sequenced material: whole blood. This TCR came from an adult who was a healthcare worker with PCR-confirmed SARS-CoV-2 infection or an uninfected control (not recorded which).

The CDR3, as DNA: TGTGCCAGCAGCAGAAACAGGGATGGCACAGATACGCAGTATTTT. It specifies CASSRNRDGTDTQYF. The chain is built from TRBV7-9 and TRBJ2-3; the D gene is possibly TRBD1 (6 bases). Germline CDR1 is SEHNR and CDR2 is FQNEAQ (reference sequence). Trimming took off 5 bases at V and 1 base at J, with 13 bases between the two ends. The CDR3 length is 15 residues.